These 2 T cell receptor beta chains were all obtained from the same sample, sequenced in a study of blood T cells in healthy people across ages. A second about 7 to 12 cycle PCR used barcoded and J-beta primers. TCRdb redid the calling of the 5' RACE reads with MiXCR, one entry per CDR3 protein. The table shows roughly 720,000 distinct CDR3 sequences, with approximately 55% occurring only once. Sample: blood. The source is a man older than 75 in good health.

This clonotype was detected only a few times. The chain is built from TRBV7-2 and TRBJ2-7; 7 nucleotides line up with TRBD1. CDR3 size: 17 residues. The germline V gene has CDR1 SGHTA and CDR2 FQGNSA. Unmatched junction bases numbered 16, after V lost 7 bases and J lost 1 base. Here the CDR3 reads CASKARDSAFLSYEQYF. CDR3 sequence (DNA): TGTGCCAGCAAGGCTAGGGACAGCGCCTTCTTATCCTACGAGCAGTACTTC. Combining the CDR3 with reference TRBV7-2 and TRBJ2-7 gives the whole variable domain GAGVSQSPSNKVTEKGKDVELRCDPISGHTALYWYRQSLGQGLEFLIYFQGNSAPDKSGLPSDRFSAERTGGSVSTLTIQRTQQEDSAVYLCASKARDSAFLSYEQYFGPGTRLTVT.

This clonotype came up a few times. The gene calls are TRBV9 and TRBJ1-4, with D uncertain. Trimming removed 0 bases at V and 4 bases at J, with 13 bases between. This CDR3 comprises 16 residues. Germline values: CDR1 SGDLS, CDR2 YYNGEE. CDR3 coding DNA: TGTGCCAGCAGCGTAGAGGCGGGCAGCAGTAATGAAAAACTGTTTTTT. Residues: CASSVEAGSSNEKLFF.